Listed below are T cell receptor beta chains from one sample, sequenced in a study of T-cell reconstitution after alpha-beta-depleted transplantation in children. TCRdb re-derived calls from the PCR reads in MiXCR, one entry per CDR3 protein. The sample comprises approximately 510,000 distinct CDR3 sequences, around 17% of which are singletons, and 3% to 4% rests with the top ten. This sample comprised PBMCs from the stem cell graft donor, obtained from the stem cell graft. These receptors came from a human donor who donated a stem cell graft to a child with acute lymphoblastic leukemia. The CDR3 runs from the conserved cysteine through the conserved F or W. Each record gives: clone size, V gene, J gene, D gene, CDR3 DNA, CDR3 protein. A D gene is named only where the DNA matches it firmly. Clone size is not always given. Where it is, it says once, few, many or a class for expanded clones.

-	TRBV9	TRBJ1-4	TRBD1	TGTGCCAGCAGCGCGGGACAGGGGAAGCCAAAACTGTTTTTT	CASSAGQGKPKLFF
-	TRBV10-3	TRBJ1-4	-	TGTGCCATCAGTGAGCGAGGAGGGTCTAATGAAAAACTGTTTTTT	CAISERGGSNEKLFF
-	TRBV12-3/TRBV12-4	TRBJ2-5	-	TGTGCCAGCAGTCTGTACCAAGAGTCCCAGTACTTC	CASSLYQESQYF
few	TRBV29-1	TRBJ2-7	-	TGCAGCGTTGCGCCTCCGGGCCTCCCCTACGAGCAGTACTTC	CSVAPPGLPYEQYF
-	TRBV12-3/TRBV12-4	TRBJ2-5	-	TGTGCCAGCAGTTTCCACGGCGGGGAGACCCAGTACTTC	CASSFHGGETQYF
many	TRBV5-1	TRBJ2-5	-	TGCGCCAGCAGCCTATCGACCCCAGGGAGGTACCAAGAGACCCAGTACTTC	CASSLSTPGRYQETQYF
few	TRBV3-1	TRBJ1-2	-	TGTGCCAGCAGCACCCCCCGGGGCGTCGACTATGGCTACACCTTC	CASSTPRGVDYGYTF
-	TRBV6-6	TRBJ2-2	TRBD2	TGTGCCAGCAGGACGACTAGCGGGAACACCGGGGAGCTGTTTTTT	CASRTTSGNTGELFF
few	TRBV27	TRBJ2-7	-	TGTGCCAGCAGTCGCATCGGACTCGTTAACTACGAGCAGTACTTC	CASSRIGLVNYEQYF
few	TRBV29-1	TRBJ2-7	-	TGCAGCGTGCGCCCGCCGGGAAATTACGAGCAGTACTTC	CSVRPPGNYEQYF
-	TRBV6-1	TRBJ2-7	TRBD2	TGTGCCAGCAGTCCAAGACCGGGACTAGCGGGAGTTCAGCAGTACTTC	CASSPRPGLAGVQQYF
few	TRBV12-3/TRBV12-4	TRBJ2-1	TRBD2	TGTGCCAGCAACCAACTAGCGGGGGTATACAATGAGCAGTTCTTC	CASNQLAGVYNEQFF
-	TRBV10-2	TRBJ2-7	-	TGCGCCAGCAGGGAACTTACCTACGAGCAGTACTTC	CASRELTYEQYF
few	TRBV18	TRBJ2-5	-	TGTGCCAGCTCACCAACAGCCTCACTGGTTGGGGAGACCCAGTACTTC	CASSPTASLVGETQYF
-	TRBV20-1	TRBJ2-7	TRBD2	TGCAGTGGTACGGGACTAGCGGGACCAGTATCCTACGAGCAGTACTTC	CSGTGLAGPVSYEQYF
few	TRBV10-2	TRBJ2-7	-	TGCGCCAGCAGTGAGTCGGCGGTTTTCTACGAGCAGTACTTC	CASSESAVFYEQYF
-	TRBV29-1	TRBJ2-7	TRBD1	TGCAGCGTTGGCGGGGACAGGGTCTCCTACGAGCAGTACTTC	CSVGGDRVSYEQYF
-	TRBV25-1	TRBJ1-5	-	TGTGCCAGCAGCCAGGAAGAGTCAGAAGGCAATCAGCCCCAGCATTTT	CASSQEESEGNQPQHF
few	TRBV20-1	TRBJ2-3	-	TGCAGTGCTAGGAGAATTACAGATACGCAGTATTTT	CSARRITDTQYF
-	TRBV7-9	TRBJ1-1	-	TGTGCCAGCAGGATCAGTGGTAGGGCTGAAGCTTTCTTT	CASRISGRAEAFF
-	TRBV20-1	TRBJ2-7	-	TGCAGTGCTGGAGGGGTGACAGGGCTAACCTACGAGCAGTACTTC	CSAGGVTGLTYEQYF
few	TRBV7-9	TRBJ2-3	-	TGTGCCAGCAGCCGATTGACAGTTAACACAGATACGCAGTATTTT	CASSRLTVNTDTQYF
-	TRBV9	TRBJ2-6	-	TGTGCCAGCAGCGTAACCGTTTTCTCTGGGGCCAACGTCCTGACTTTC	CASSVTVFSGANVLTF
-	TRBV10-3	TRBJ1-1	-	TGTGCCATCAGTGACACCAACAGGGTCAACACTGAAGCTTTCTTT	CAISDTNRVNTEAFF
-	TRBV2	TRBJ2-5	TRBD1	TGTGCCAGCAGTGACCTGGGACAGCCTCAAGAGACCCAGTACTTC	CASSDLGQPQETQYF
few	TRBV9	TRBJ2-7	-	TGTGCCAGCAGCGTAGGGACAGTTTTCTACGAGCAGTACTTC	CASSVGTVFYEQYF
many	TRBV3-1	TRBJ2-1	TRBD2	TGTGCCAGCAGTCCTACTAGCGGGAGGCTTAATGAGCAGTTCTTC	CASSPTSGRLNEQFF
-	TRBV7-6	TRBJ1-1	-	TGTGCCAGCGGCTTGGCAGGTGGCACTGAAGCTTTCTTT	CASGLAGGTEAFF
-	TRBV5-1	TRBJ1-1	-	TGCGCCAGCAGCTTCTTACCCGGGACGGCTAGCGAAGCTTTCTTT	CASSFLPGTASEAFF
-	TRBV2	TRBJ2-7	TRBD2	TGTGCCAGCAGTGGGGAGGGTGGGGCGCCGCACTACGAGCAGTACTTC	CASSGEGGAPHYEQYF
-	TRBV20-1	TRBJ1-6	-	TGCTGTGCTAGAGCCGAACTGACAGCGCGTAATTCACCCCTCCACTTT	CCARAELTARNSPLHF